This T cell receptor beta chain comes out of a study of OX40 agonist ivuxolimab in advanced cancers. From germline, CDR1 is MNHGY and CDR2 SVAAGI. The ends were cut back, 9 bases at V and 4 bases at J, with 13 bases in the middle. The CDR3 contains 14 residues. In regard to this clone: The antigen is undetermined.

The study, taken as a whole, reports: The study found among the lowest clonal expansion in partial responders at 0.1-3.0 mg/kg. Compared with CD4+, CD8+ T cells on average had more expanded clones. Not determined was the antigen specificity of the expanded peripheral T cells.

TCRdb's copy holds only in-frame clones and misses some; the assay was immunoSEQ multiplex PCR. The table includes around 94,000 clones, 80% to 95% detected once. The rearrangement joins TRBV6-9 to TRBJ1-6, with D possibly TRBD1 on 5 matching bases. The specimen comprised CD4+ or CD8+ T cells sorted from blood, sampled in a trial of the OX40 agonist ivuxolimab. The receptor comes from an adult with an advanced solid tumor such as melanoma, head and neck, liver or kidney cancer. The CDR3, as DNA: TGTGCCAGGACGCACAGGTTTTATAATTCACCCCTCCACTTT. The encoded protein is CARTHRFYNSPLHF.